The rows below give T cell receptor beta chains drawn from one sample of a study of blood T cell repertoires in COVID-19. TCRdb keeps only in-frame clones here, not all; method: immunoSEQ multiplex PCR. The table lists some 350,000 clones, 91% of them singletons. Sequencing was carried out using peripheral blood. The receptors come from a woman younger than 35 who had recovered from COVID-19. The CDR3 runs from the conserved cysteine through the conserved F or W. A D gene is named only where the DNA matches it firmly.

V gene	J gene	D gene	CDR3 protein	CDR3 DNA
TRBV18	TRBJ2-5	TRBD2	CASSLLGTSGETQYF	TGTGCCAGCTCACTTCTCGGGACTAGCGGGGAGACCCAGTACTTC
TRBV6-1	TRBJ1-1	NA	CASSEVRAAEAFF	TGTGCCAGCAGTGAAGTCCGAGCTGCCGAAGCTTTCTTT
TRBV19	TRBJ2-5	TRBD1	CASSRGTGGSETQYF	TGTGCCAGTAGCCGAGGGACAGGGGGCTCGGAGACCCAGTACTTC
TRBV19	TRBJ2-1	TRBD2	CASSSGMGNEQFF	TGTGCCAGCTCTAGCGGGATGGGCAATGAGCAGTTCTTC
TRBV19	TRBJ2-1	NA	CASKESSYNEQFF	TGTGCCAGTAAGGAGAGCTCCTACAATGAGCAGTTCTTC
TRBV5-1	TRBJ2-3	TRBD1	CASSLTQDRADTQYF	TGCGCCAGCAGCTTGACCCAAGACAGGGCAGATACGCAGTATTTT
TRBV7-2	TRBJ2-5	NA	CASSFGTEGVGETQYF	TGTGCCAGCAGCTTCGGTACCGAAGGGGTTGGGGAGACCCAGTACTTC
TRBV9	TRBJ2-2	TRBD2	CASSVAGLADLSGELFF	TGTGCCAGCAGCGTAGCGGGACTAGCGGATCTGTCAGGGGAGCTGTTTTTT
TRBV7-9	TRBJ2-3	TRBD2	CASSSRPGVAGAGDTQYF	TGTGCCAGCAGCTCGAGGCCCGGGGTAGCGGGAGCGGGGGATACGCAGTATTTT
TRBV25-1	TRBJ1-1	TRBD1	CASRGDRGDTEAFF	TGTGCCAGCAGGGGGGACAGGGGGGACACTGAAGCTTTCTTT
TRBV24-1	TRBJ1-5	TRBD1	CATSDQGQGVFGNQPQHF	TGTGCCACCAGTGACCAAGGACAGGGGGTTTTTGGCAATCAGCCCCAGCATTTT
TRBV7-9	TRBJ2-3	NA	CASSPETDRSGGTDTQYF	TGTGCCAGCAGCCCAGAGACAGACAGATCGGGAGGCACAGATACGCAGTATTTT